This entry is about one TCR beta chain. These data are taken from a study of T cells in Graves' hyperthyroidism and ophthalmopathy. Amplification yielded TCR beta CDR3 regions, with RNA transcripts as the source. The HTBI primer set drove a first-round RT-PCR of the TCR CDR3. Via MiXCR, TCRdb re-called the multiplex PCR reads, giving one row per CDR3 protein. The sample lists around 480,000 distinct CDR3 sequences, roughly 14% occurring once. The ends were cut back, 2 bases at V and 2 bases at J, with 10 bases in the middle. The germline V gene has CDR1 SGHRS and CDR2 YFSETQ. This CDR3 is 14 amino acids long.

This TCR derives from a young woman with Graves' hyperthyroidism. What was sequenced was blood. This rearrangement joins TRBV5-1 to TRBJ1-2, with D possibly TRBD1 on 6 matching bases. CDR3 loop: CASSLNRDNYGYTF. CDR3 coding DNA: TGCGCCAGCAGCTTAAACAGGGACAACTATGGCTACACCTTC.